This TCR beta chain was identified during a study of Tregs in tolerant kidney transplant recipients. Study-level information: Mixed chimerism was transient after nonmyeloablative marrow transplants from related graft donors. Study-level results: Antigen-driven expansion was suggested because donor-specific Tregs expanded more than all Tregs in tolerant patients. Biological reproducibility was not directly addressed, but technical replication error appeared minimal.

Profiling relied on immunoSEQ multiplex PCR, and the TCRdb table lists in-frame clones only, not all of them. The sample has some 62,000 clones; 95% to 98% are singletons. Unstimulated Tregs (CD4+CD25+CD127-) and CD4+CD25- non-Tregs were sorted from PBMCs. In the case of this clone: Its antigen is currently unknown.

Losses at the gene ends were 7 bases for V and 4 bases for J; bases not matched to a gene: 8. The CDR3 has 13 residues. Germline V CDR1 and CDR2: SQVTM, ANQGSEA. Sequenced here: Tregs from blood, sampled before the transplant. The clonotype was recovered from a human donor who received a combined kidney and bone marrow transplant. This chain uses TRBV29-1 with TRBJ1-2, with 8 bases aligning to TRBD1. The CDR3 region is CSAGTGVGYGYTF. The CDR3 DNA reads TGCAGCGCCGGGACAGGAGTAGGCTATGGCTACACCTTC.